This TCR beta chain was documented in a study of cytomegalovirus exposure and HLA in healthy donors. In germline, CDR1 is SGHNT, CDR2 YENEEA. Losses at the gene ends were 5 bases for V and 6 bases for J; bases not matched to a gene: 4. The CDR3 runs to 15 residues. Comment on this clone: Its antigen is as yet unknown.

General study findings and limits: Some V segments (TRBV6-2 and TRBV6-3 among them) were excluded as indistinguishable. A previous analysis found most TCR beta V segments productive roughly 90% or roughly 30% of the time. Reported findings show TCR beta sequences accurately forecast HLA-A and HLA-B alleles in most subjects.

Healthy individuals who donated bone marrow served as the donors. With 60 Vbeta and 13 Jbeta primers, the PCR was carried out. The data were produced by immunoSEQ multiplex PCR, yet TCRdb's version contains in-frame clones alone and is incomplete. Its table records 100,000 to 150,000 clones. V and J are TRBV11-3 and TRBJ2-1; TRBD2 aligns across 13 bases. The receptor comes from a middle-aged man in good health and CMV-seronegative. Sequences were obtained from PBMCs. The DNA for the CDR3 is TGTGCCAGCAGCCCCCGACTAGCGGGAGGCAATGAGCAGTTCTTC. The encoded protein is CASSPRLAGGNEQFF.